The 30 T cell receptor beta chains below were found in one sample sequenced in a study of T cell changes during pregnancy in multiple sclerosis. The assay was immunoSEQ multiplex PCR, and TCRdb's table has in-frame clones only and misses some. The table has about 110,000 clones, 80% to 95% seen once. The starting material was peripheral blood, obtained after pregnancy. The receptors shown here come from a female donor with multiple sclerosis, enrolled in a pregnancy study.

This rearrangement joins TRBV9 to TRBJ1-1, with 7 bases matching TRBD1. CDR1 is SGDLS and CDR2 is YYNGEE in the germline V gene. After removal of 1 base from V and 1 base from J, the junction contained 4 bases not matched to a gene. The CDR3 runs to 15 residues. CDR3 region: CASSVSGTANTEAFF. The CDR3, as DNA: TGTGCCAGCAGCGTATCAGGGACAGCGAACACTGAAGCTTTCTTT.

The chain is built from TRBV7-3 and TRBJ2-1; TRBD1 is a possible D gene (5 bases). V was shortened by 3 bases and J by 8 bases, with 8 bases between the two germline ends. The CDR3 is 12 residues long. The V gene's germline CDR1 is SGHTA and CDR2 FQGTGA. CDR3 in DNA: TGTGCCAGCAGCTTCGACAGAGATGAGCAGTTCTTC. Its translation: CASSFDRDEQFF.

This chain links TRBV19 with TRBJ1-5; no clear D. The CDR3 spans 15 residues. Germline CDR1 LNHDA, CDR2 SQIVND (reference sequence). Deletions cut 0 bases from V and 6 bases from J, with 12 bases between. CDR3 nucleotide sequence: TGTGCCAGTAGTATAGATCTTTTTGGGCTTCAGCCCCAGCATTTT. Encoded protein: CASSIDLFGLQPQHF.

A single count supports this clone. The chain recombines TRBV10-3 with TRBJ1-6; no firm D call. Trimming cost V 2 bases and J 7 bases, with 3 bases left between them. The CDR3 consists of 12 residues. CDR1 is ENHRY, CDR2 SYGVKD, per germline. CDR3 sequence (DNA): TGTGCCATCAGTGAGCTGAATTCACCCCTCCACTTT. It is translated as CAISELNSPLHF.

The chain couples TRBV9 to TRBJ2-1; the match to TRBD2 covers 12 bases. This CDR3 comprises 19 residues. The J segment lost 11 bases and the V segment lost 0 bases, leaving 18 bases of the junction unmatched. Germline assignment: CDR1 SGDLS and CDR2 YYNGEE. The CDR3 nucleotides are TGTGCCAGCAGCGTAGTCCCACAGGCCCTGACTAGCGGGGGATTTCAGCAGTTCTTC. Translating gives CASSVVPQALTSGGFQQFF. The full variable domain, in which reference TRBV9 and TRBJ2-1 provide the parts outside the CDR3, is DSGVTQTPKHLITATGQRVTLRCSPRSGDLSVYWYQQSLDQGLQFLIQYYNGEERAKGNILERFSAQQFPDLHSELNLSSLELGDSALYFCASSVVPQALTSGGFQQFFGPGTRLTVL.

The gene calls are TRBV10-3 and TRBJ1-3; 7 nucleotides align to TRBD1. CDR1 and CDR2 from the germline V gene are ENHRY and SYGVKD. After removal of 5 bases from V and 0 bases from J, the junction contained 7 bases not matched to a gene. The CDR3 extends over 16 amino acids. In nucleotides, the CDR3 is TGTGCCATCAGTAAGAAAGGACAGGACTCTGGAAACACCATATATTTT. Encoded protein: CAISKKGQDSGNTIYF.

The genes are TRBV29-1 and TRBJ1-1; D is perhaps TRBD1 (5 bases). From germline, CDR1 is SQVTM and CDR2 ANQGSEA. The CDR3 is made up of 12 amino acids. Between the trimmed V and J ends, which lost 4 bases and 8 bases, there was a span of 14 bases. The CDR3, as DNA: TGCAGCGTTGGACAGACCATAGGGGAAGCTTTCTTT. It codes for CSVGQTIGEAFF.

The V gene is TRBV11-2, the J gene TRBJ2-1, with D possibly matching TRBD2 (5 bases). V was clipped by 1 base and J by 8 bases, with 12 bases between them. Germline V gives CDR1 SGHAT, CDR2 FQNNGV. The CDR3 consists of 14 residues. The CDR3 protein is CASSLGALAYEQFF. The CDR3 region has the DNA TGTGCCAGCAGCTTAGGTGCCCTAGCATATGAGCAGTTCTTC.

The chain uses TRBV6-5 and TRBJ1-2; 7 nucleotides align to TRBD1. Germline V gives CDR1 MNHEY, CDR2 SVGAGI. The V gene end was trimmed by 2 bases and the J gene end by 6 bases; junction bases not matched to a gene: 6. This CDR3 has 14 amino acids. The CDR3 loop reads CASSYGQGVDGYTF. The DNA for the CDR3 is TGTGCCAGCAGTTACGGGCAGGGGGTTGATGGCTACACCTTC.

For this clone: This may be a read error: a much more frequent sequence differs by one nucleotide. The CDR3 protein is CASSGHGDTEAFF. CDR3 coding DNA: TGTGCCAGCAGTGGACACGGTGACACTGAAGCTTTCTTT. The chain joins TRBV6-5 to TRBJ1-1, with a tentative D call TRBD1 (5 bases). CDR1 and CDR2 from the germline V gene are MNHEY and SVGAGI. The CDR3 totals 13 residues. V was trimmed by 5 bases and J by 3 bases, leaving 10 bases between them.

This chain uses TRBV6-4 with TRBJ2-5, with a possible D match to TRBD2 (5 bases). The CDR3 runs 13 residues. CDR1 and CDR2 (germline): MRHNA, SNTAGT. The V end lost 7 bases, the J end lost 2 bases, and 11 bases lay between the germline ends. The CDR3 DNA reads TGTGCCAGCACTCCCACTAGGCAAGAGACCCAGTACTTC. As protein: CASTPTRQETQYF.

This clone was seen just once. The rearrangement links TRBV15 to TRBJ1-1; D remains unclear. This CDR3 is built from 12 residues. V was clipped by 3 bases and J by 2 bases, with 4 bases between them. Germline CDR1 and CDR2: LNHNV and YYDKDF (reference sequence). The CDR3 loop reads CATSRRNTEAFF. The CDR3 DNA reads TGTGCCACCAGCAGGAGAAACACTGAAGCTTTCTTT.

The V and J genes are TRBV2 and TRBJ2-7; TRBD1 might be the D (6 bases). V was trimmed by 8 bases and J by 0 bases, leaving 8 bases between them. Germline lookup yields CDR1 SNHLY and CDR2 FYNNEI. This CDR3 contains 12 residues. DNA for the CDR3: TGTGCCAGCTGGGGGCCCTCCTACGAGCAGTACTTC. It codes for CASWGPSYEQYF.

This chain joins TRBV4-1 and TRBJ2-5; D may be TRBD1 (6 bases). The V gene lost 4 bases and the J gene lost 1 base, with 16 bases spanning the gap. Germline-derived CDR1 and CDR2 are MGHRA and YSYEKL. The CDR3 extends over 16 amino acids. CDR3 sequence (DNA): TGCGCCAGCAGCCCCATGGTGGGGGCGCCCCAAGAGACCCAGTACTTC. Amino acid sequence: CASSPMVGAPQETQYF.

This chain connects TRBV5-1 to TRBJ1-6; possible D gene TRBD1, 6 bases. Germline CDR1 reads SGHRS; CDR2 reads YFSETQ. Trimming pared 5 bases from V and 13 bases from J, leaving 19 bases between. This CDR3 has 14 residues. CDR3 sequence: CASSSAGAGSPLHF. The CDR3 bases are TGCGCCAGCAGTTCGGCGGGGGCGGGGTCGCCCCTCCACTTT.

The chain links TRBV6-1 to TRBJ2-4, with D possibly being TRBD1 (7 bases). V gave up 2 bases and J gave up 0 bases, with 11 bases separating them. This CDR3 is 16 amino acids long. Germline CDR1 MNHNS, CDR2 SASEGT. The CDR3 nucleotides are TGTGCCAGCAGTGAACAGGGGGGCCTAGCCAAAAACATTCAGTACTTC. Amino acid sequence: CASSEQGGLAKNIQYF.

V usage is TRBV2 and J usage is TRBJ2-5, with TRBD1 matching 8 bases. Germline assignment: CDR1 SNHLY and CDR2 FYNNEI. This CDR3 is 13 amino acids long. V dropped 7 bases and J dropped 4; count of bases not matched to a gene: 5. The CDR3 loop reads CASTTGGLETQYF. For the CDR3, the DNA is TGTGCCAGCACTACAGGGGGTTTAGAGACCCAGTACTTC.

V usage is TRBV19 and J usage is TRBJ1-4, with TRBD1 matching over 7 bases. Losses at the gene ends were 6 bases for V and 3 bases for J; bases not matched to a gene: 1. The CDR3 consists of 13 residues. Germline CDR1 and CDR2: LNHDA and SQIVND (reference sequence). The CDR3: CASRQGANEKLFF. The DNA of the CDR3 is TGTGCCAGTAGGCAGGGGGCTAATGAAAAACTGTTTTTT.

V usage is TRBV19 and J usage is TRBJ1-6, with no clear D. The CDR3 is 14 amino acids. The V gene's germline CDR1 is LNHDA and CDR2 SQIVND (reference sequence). V was trimmed by 6 bases and J by 0 bases, leaving 6 bases between them. As DNA, the CDR3 is TGTGCCAGTAGCGGGGACTCCTATAATTCACCCCTCCACTTT. It yields the protein CASSGDSYNSPLHF.

The chain recombines TRBV19 with TRBJ1-4; D is ambiguous. This CDR3 comprises 15 residues. Germline V CDR1 and CDR2: LNHDA, SQIVND (reference sequence). V dropped 6 bases and J dropped 11 bases, with 22 bases sitting between them. CDR3 coding DNA: TGTGCCAGTAGCTCCGGAGAGCGGCTCTTCAATAAACTGTTTTTT. It yields the protein CASSSGERLFNKLFF. Complete variable domain (other parts from reference TRBV19 and TRBJ1-4): DGGITQSPKYLFRKEGQNVTLSCEQNLNHDAMYWYRQDPGQGLRLIYYSQIVNDFQKGDIAEGYSVSREKKESFPLTVTSAQKNPTAFYLCASSSGERLFNKLFFGSGTQLSVL.

The J gene is TRBJ1-2, the V gene TRBV7-2; D gene unclear. V gave up 5 bases and J gave up 7 bases, with 20 bases separating them. In germline, CDR1 is SGHTA, CDR2 FQGNSA. This CDR3 has 15 residues. The DNA for the CDR3 is TGTGCCAGCAGCCCCTTAAGAAGTGGCCCGGGTGGCTACACCTTC. Amino acid sequence: CASSPLRSGPGGYTF.

This clone has just one count. The chain combines TRBV6-1 with TRBJ1-1, with D unresolved. CDR1 is MNHNS, CDR2 SASEGT, per germline. The CDR3 spans 11 residues. The germline V and J ends were trimmed by 5 bases and 8 bases, with 9 bases remaining between them. The DNA for the CDR3 is TGTGCCAGCAGTCCATGGCCGGAAGCTTTCTTT. It specifies CASSPWPEAFF.

In the case of this clone: Additional DNA sequences in this sample encode the identical CDR3. The rearrangement uses TRBV6-1 and TRBJ1-3, with 7 bases fitting TRBD1. The CDR3 has 14 amino acids. Germline V CDR1 and CDR2: MNHNS, SASEGT. V trimming: 6 bases; J trimming: 1 base; junction bases outside the gene matches: 3. The CDR3 bases are TGTGCCAGCAGCGAGACAGGGTCTGGAAACACCATATATTTT. Translation: CASSETGSGNTIYF.

The CDR3, as DNA: TGTGCCAGTAGTTCACAGGTTAGCTCCTACAATGAGCAGTTCTTC. Amino acid sequence: CASSSQVSSYNEQFF. The chain uses TRBV19 and TRBJ2-1, with D possibly being TRBD1 (5 bases). The V end lost 5 bases, the J end lost 0 bases, and 11 bases lay between the germline ends. Germline CDR1 reads LNHDA; CDR2 reads SQIVND (reference sequence). The CDR3 sequence is 15 residues long. The complete variable domain, with remaining parts taken from reference TRBV19 and TRBJ2-1, reads DGGITQSPKYLFRKEGQNVTLSCEQNLNHDAMYWYRQDPGQGLRLIYYSQIVNDFQKGDIAEGYSVSREKKESFPLTVTSAQKNPTAFYLCASSSQVSSYNEQFFGPGTRLTVL.

The CDR3 loop is CATHWAGAPGSEQFF. The CDR3 nucleotides read TGTGCCACCCACTGGGCGGGGGCCCCTGGGAGTGAGCAGTTCTTC. The rearrangement joins TRBV6-1 to TRBJ2-1, with D possibly TRBD2 on 7 matching bases. The CDR3 is 15 residues long. Germline V gene sequence: CDR1 MNHNS, CDR2 SASEGT. Between the trimmed V and J ends, which lost 10 bases and 9 bases, there was a span of 25 bases.

This clone was recorded only once. The V call is TRBV4-1, the J call TRBJ1-2; D not certain. Trimming stripped 4 bases from V and 1 base from J, with 13 bases between. Germline V CDR1 and CDR2: MGHRA, YSYEKL. This CDR3 region has 15 residues. CDR3 coding DNA: TGCGCCAGCAGCCCCGGGTCGCTACTTAACTATGGCTACACCTTC. Its translation: CASSPGSLLNYGYTF.

Note on this clone: One junction end does not reproduce the germline sequence, and a read error may be involved. The chain combines TRBV29-1 with TRBJ1-2; D unresolved. Germline CDR1 is SQVTM and CDR2 is ANQGSEA. This CDR3 region has 12 residues. CDR3 bases: TGCAGCGTGCCATCCTCTAAATATGGCTACACCTTC. This codes for CSVPSSKYGYTF.

This clone was recorded once. The chain joins TRBV5-1 to TRBJ2-1; D is unresolved. The CDR3 is 15 residues long. Germline V lookup: CDR1 SGHRS, CDR2 YFSETQ. Trimming removed 0 bases at V and 6 bases at J, with 13 bases between. CDR3 DNA: TGCGCCAGCAGCTTGGGATCCGACTTCACCAATGAGCAGTTCTTC. Translated, it gives CASSLGSDFTNEQFF.

The chain uses TRBV7-3 and TRBJ2-2; a weak D match, TRBD1 (5 bases). Germline V lookup: CDR1 SGHTA, CDR2 FQGTGA. Trimming pared 6 bases from V and 1 base from J, leaving 9 bases between. The CDR3 has 14 amino acids. The CDR3 loop reads CASRSRENTGELFF. DNA of the CDR3: TGTGCCAGCAGGAGCAGGGAGAACACCGGGGAGCTGTTTTTT.

The chain couples TRBV29-1 to TRBJ2-5, with a possible D match to TRBD1 (5 bases). Germline V gives CDR1 SQVTM, CDR2 ANQGSEA. The CDR3 extends over 13 amino acids. V was trimmed by 7 bases and J by 0 bases, leaving 12 bases between them. The CDR3 sequence: CSAGRVDQETQYF. The CDR3 DNA follows: TGCAGCGCTGGCAGGGTTGACCAAGAGACCCAGTACTTC.